This T cell receptor (beta chain) was sequenced during a study of TIL therapy for anti-PD-1-resistant metastatic lung cancer. Overall study context: Most patients had lung adenocarcinoma; several tumors were EGFR-mutant, two ALK-rearranged; half smoked currently or formerly.

This CDR3 is built from 17 residues. Germline loops: CDR1 MNHEY, CDR2 SMNVEV (reference sequence). The libraries were made with immunoSEQ v3. TCRdb's table, derived via immunoSEQ multiplex PCR, lists solely in-frame clones and lacks some. The sample has 14,000 to 15,000 clones, about 84% seen once. Worth noting for this clone: Its ends do not fully match the called genes, so a read error is possible.

Time point described: pre-treatment sample, taken before nivolumab and TIL therapy. The TCR sequence derives from a person aged 25 to 80 with non-small cell lung cancer. The V and J genes are TRBV27 and TRBJ2-2; either TRBD1 or TRBD2 may supply D (5 bases each). The starting material was blood, obtained at baseline. CDR3 region: CASSFRTSSLLAGELVF. The CDR3 DNA reads as TGTGCCAGCAGTTTTCGGACATCCTCCCTTCTCGCCGGGGAGCTGGTTTTT.